This T cell receptor (beta chain) comes out of a study of T cells after yellow fever vaccination. Study-wide context: Libraries from low-cell-number fractions were prepared with the SMART-Seq v4 Ultra Low Input RNA kit.

This clonotype was detected a few times. What it recognizes is unknown. MiXCR, run by TCRdb on the 5' RACE reads, gives a single entry per CDR3 protein. The data hold 200,000 to 300,000 distinct CDR3 sequences, with roughly 6.2% observed a single time. Between the trimmed V and J ends, which lost 4 bases and 4 bases, there was a span of 29 bases. CDR3 length: 19 residues. Germline V gene lookup returns CDR1 SGHRS and CDR2 YFSETQ. Study outcomes and limitations: Peak timing came faster in the weaker secondary response, day 5 versus 15. Detected again after the booster were most primary-vaccination clones, at 96% CD4 and more than 70% CD8.

The source is a young man who received the YFV17D yellow fever vaccine. The rearrangement links TRBV5-1 to TRBJ1-1, with a possible D match to TRBD1 (5 bases). The sequencing here drew on CD4+ T cells sorted from PBMCs, taken on the day of the yellow fever booster vaccination. As DNA, the CDR3 is TGCGCCAGCAGCCTAACCCTGAGGTCGGCCGCGCTGGGACGCACTGAAGCTTTCTTT. Protein sequence: CASSLTLRSAALGRTEAFF. Full variable domain (missing parts from reference TRBV5-1 and TRBJ1-1): KAGVTQTPRYLIKTRGQQVTLSCSPISGHRSVSWYQQTPGQGLQFLFEYFSETQRNKGNFPGRFSGRQFSNSRSEMNVSTLELGDSALYLCASSLTLRSAALGRTEAFFGQGTRLTVV.